This TCR beta chain was identified in a study of PD-1 blockade in mismatch repair-deficient tumors. Study-wide results and limits: After pembrolizumab, tumor-resident clones rose rapidly, then generally contracted before radiologic responses.

Generated by immunoSEQ multiplex PCR, the TCRdb table keeps only in-frame clones and is missing some. The table records 15,000 to 25,000 clones, more than 65% of them present only once. Germline assignment: CDR1 LNHDA and CDR2 SQIVND (reference sequence). This CDR3 region has 15 residues. J was trimmed by 0 bases and V by 8 bases; bases with no gene match: 5. On this clone: Its antigen is as yet unknown.

The sequence was collected from an adult with mismatch repair-deficient cancer. Sequenced material: PBMCs, taken 52 weeks after starting pembrolizumab. This rearrangement joins TRBV19 to TRBJ2-1; 9 nucleotides align to TRBD2. The CDR3 DNA reads TGTGCCAGTCGCGGGGGGGTATTCTCCTACAATGAGCAGTTCTTC. It encodes CASRGGVFSYNEQFF.